This T cell receptor beta chain is from a study of CD8 T cells in ankylosing spondylitis. General study findings and limits: Clones linked to disease were reported to show significant enrichment in matched ankylosing spondylitis synovial fluid.

Quantitative 5'-RACE with molecular barcodes was used to make the TCR beta libraries. TCRdb itself ran the 5' RACE reads through MiXCR, one entry per CDR3 protein. The table includes 250,000 to 300,000 distinct CDR3 sequences, 15% to 20% detected once. For this clonotype: The antigen is unknown.

CDR3 length equals 12 residues. Trimming removed 0 bases at V and 15 bases at J, with 13 bases between. The germline V gene encodes CDR1 SGHAT and CDR2 FQNNGV. Sequenced sample: blood, either unsorted or a sorted T cell fraction (not recorded which). This TCR came from a male donor with ankylosing spondylitis or in good health (not recorded which). The chain links TRBV11-2 to TRBJ2-3, with unresolved D. CDR3 coding DNA: TGTGCCAGCAGCTTAGATAAGCCTCCTTTATATTTT. This gives the protein CASSLDKPPLYF.